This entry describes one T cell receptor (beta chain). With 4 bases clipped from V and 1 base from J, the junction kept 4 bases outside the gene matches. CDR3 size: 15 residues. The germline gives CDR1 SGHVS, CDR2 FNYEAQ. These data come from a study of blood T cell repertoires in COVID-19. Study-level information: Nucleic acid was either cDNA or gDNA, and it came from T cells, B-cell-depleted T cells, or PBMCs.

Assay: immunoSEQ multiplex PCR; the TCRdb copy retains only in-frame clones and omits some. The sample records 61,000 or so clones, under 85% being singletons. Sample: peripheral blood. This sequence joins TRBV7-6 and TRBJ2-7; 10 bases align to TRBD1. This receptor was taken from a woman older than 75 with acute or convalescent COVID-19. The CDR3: CASSWGQGSSYEQYF. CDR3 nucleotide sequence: TGTGCCAGCAGCTGGGGACAGGGGTCATCCTACGAGCAGTACTTC.